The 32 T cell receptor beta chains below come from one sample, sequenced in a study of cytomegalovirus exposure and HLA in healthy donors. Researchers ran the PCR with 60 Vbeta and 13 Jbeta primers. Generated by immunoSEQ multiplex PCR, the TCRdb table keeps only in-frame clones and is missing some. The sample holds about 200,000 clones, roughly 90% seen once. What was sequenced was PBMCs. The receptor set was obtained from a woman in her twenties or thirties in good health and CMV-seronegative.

As DNA, the CDR3 is TGCGCCAGCAGCTCGGGTATTCAGCGGTACGAGCAGTACTTC. This sequence encodes CASSSGIQRYEQYF. J is TRBJ2-5 and V is TRBV5-1; the D gene is possibly TRBD2 (5 bases). The J call may be incorrect, as the DNA end agrees better with TRBJ2-7. The germline V gene has CDR1 SGHRS and CDR2 YFSETQ. There are 14 residues in the CDR3.

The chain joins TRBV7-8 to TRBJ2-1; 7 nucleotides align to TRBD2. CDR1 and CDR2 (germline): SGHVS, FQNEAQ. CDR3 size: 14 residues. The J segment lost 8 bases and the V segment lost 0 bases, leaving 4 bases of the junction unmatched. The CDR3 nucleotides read TGTGCCAGCAGCTTAGCGACTAGCCGATATGAGCAGTTCTTC. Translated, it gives CASSLATSRYEQFF.

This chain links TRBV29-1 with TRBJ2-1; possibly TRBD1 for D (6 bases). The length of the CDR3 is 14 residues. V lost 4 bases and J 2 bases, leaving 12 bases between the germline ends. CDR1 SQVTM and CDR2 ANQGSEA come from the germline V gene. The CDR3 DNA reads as TGCAGCGTTGCTGGACAGATAACCTACAATGAGCAGTTCTTC. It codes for CSVAGQITYNEQFF.

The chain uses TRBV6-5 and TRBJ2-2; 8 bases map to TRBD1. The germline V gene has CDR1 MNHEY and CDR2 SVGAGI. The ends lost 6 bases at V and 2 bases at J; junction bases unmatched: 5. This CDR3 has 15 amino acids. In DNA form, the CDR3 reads TGTGCCAGCAGCCTGGACAGGGTAAACACCGGGGAGCTGTTTTTT. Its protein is CASSLDRVNTGELFF.

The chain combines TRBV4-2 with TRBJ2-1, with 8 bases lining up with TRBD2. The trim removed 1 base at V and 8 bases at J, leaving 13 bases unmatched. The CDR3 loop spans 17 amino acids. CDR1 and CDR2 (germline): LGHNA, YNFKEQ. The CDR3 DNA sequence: TGTGCCAGCAGCCAAGGACCAACCAGCGGGAGTGGCTATGAGCAGTTCTTC. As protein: CASSQGPTSGSGYEQFF.

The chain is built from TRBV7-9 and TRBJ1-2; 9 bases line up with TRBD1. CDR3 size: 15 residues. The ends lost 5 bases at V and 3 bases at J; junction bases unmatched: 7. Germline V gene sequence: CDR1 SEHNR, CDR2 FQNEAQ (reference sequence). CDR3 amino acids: CASSPDRGSYYGYTF. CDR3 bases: TGTGCCAGCAGCCCTGACAGGGGGTCGTACTATGGCTACACCTTC.

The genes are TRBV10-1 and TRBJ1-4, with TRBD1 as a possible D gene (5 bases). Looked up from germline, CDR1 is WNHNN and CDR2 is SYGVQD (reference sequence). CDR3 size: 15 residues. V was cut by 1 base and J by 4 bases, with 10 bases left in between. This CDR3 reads CASSELGASNEKLFF. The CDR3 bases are TGCGCCAGCAGTGAGTTAGGGGCAAGTAATGAAAAACTGTTTTTT.

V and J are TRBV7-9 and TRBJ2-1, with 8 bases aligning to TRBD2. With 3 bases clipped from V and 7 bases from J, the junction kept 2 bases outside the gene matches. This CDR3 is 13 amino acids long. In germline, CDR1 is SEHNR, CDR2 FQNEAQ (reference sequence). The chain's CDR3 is CASSLGLGNEQFF. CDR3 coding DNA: TGTGCCAGCAGCTTGGGACTAGGTAATGAGCAGTTCTTC.

The chain's CDR3 is CASSFKEQGEQFF. Here the CDR3 DNA reads TGTGCCAGCAGCTTCAAGGAGCAAGGTGAGCAGTTCTTC. V and J are TRBV7-3 and TRBJ2-1; D unresolved. Germline CDR1 SGHTA, CDR2 FQGTGA. With 3 bases removed from V and 9 bases from J, the gap between germline ends came to 12 bases. The CDR3 contains 13 residues.

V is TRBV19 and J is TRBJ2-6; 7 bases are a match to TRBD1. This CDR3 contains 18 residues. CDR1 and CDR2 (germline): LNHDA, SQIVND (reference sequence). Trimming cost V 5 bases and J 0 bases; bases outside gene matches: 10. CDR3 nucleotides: TGTGCCAGTAGTTTTTTTCGGACAGGTTTCTCTGGGGCCAACGTCCTGACTTTC. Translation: CASSFFRTGFSGANVLTF. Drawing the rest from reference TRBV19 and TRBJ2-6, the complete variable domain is DGGITQSPKYLFRKEGQNVTLSCEQNLNHDAMYWYRQDPGQGLRLIYYSQIVNDFQKGDIAEGYSVSREKKESFPLTVTSAQKNPTAFYLCASSFFRTGFSGANVLTFGAGSRLTVL.

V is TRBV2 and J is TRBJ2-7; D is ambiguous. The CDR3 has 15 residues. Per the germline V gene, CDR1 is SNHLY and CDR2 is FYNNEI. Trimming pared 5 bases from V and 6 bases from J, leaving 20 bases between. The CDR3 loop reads CASSFLTRRGSEQYF. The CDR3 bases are TGTGCCAGCAGTTTCCTCACACGAAGAGGCAGCGAGCAGTACTTC. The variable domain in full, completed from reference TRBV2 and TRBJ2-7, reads EPEVTQTPSHQVTQMGQEVILRCVPISNHLYFYWYRQILGQKVEFLVSFYNNEISEKSEIFDDQFSVERPDGSNFTLKIRSTKLEDSAMYFCASSFLTRRGSEQYFGPGTRLTVT.

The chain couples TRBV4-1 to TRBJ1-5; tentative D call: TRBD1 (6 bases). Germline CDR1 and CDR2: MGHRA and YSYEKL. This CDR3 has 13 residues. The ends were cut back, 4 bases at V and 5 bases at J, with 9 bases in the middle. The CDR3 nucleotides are TGCGCCAGCAGCCTGACAGGAGATCAGCCCCAGCATTTT. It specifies CASSLTGDQPQHF.

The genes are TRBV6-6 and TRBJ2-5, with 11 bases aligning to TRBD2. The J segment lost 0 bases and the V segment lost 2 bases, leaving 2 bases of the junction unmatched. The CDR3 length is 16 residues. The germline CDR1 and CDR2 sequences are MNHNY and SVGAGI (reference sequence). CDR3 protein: CASSYRLAGYQETQYF. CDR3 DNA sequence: TGTGCCAGCAGTTACCGACTAGCGGGGTACCAAGAGACCCAGTACTTC.

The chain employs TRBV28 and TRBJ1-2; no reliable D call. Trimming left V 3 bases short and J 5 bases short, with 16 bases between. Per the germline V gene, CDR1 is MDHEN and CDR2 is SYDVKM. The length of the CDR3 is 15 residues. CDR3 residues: CASSFPPTSGYGYTF. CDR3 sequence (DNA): TGTGCCAGCAGTTTTCCCCCGACTAGTGGTTATGGCTACACCTTC.

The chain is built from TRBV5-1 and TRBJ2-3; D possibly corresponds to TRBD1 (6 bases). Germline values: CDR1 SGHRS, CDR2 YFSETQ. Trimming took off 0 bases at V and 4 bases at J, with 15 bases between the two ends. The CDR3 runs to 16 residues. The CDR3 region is CASSLEGQPGPDTQYF. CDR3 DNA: TGCGCCAGCAGCTTGGAAGGACAGCCGGGGCCAGATACGCAGTATTTT.

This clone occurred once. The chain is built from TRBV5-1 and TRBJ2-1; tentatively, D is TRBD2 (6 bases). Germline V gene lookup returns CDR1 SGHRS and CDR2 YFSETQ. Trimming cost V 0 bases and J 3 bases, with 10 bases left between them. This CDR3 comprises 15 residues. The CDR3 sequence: CASSLASRGYNEQFF. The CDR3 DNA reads TGCGCCAGCAGCTTGGCCTCGCGGGGCTACAATGAGCAGTTCTTC.

The CDR3 loop is CASSNRGNEQFF. The CDR3 nucleotides are TGTGCCAGCAGCAACAGGGGGAATGAGCAGTTCTTC. V is TRBV4-2 and J is TRBJ2-1; 8 bases agree with TRBD1. V was clipped by 5 bases and J by 7 bases; unmatched bases: 1. CDR3 length: 12 residues. The germline gives CDR1 LGHNA, CDR2 YNFKEQ.

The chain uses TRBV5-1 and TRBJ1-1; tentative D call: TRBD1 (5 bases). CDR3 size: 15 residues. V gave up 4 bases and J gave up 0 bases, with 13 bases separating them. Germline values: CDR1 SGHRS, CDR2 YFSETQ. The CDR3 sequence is CASSRTGAVNTEAFF. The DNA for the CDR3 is TGCGCCAGCAGCAGAACAGGAGCCGTGAACACTGAAGCTTTCTTT.

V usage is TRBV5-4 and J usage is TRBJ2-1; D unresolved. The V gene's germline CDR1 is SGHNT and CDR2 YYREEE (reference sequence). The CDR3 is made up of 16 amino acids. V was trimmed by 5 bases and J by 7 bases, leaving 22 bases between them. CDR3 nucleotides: TGTGCCAGCAGTCCAAACCCAGACTCCAGATCGAATGAGCAGTTCTTC. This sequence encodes CASSPNPDSRSNEQFF.

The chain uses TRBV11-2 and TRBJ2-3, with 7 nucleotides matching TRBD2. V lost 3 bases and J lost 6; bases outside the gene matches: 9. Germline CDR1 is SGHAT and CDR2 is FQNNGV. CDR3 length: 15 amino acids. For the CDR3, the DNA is TGTGCCAGCAGCTTGGGGACTACCCATCCGGATACGCAGTATTTT. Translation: CASSLGTTHPDTQYF.

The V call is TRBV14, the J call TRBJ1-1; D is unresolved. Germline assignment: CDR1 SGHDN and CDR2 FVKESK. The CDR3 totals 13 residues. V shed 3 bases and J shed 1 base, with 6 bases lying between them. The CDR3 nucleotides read TGTGCCAGCAGCCAGAGGTGGAACACTGAAGCTTTCTTT. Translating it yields CASSQRWNTEAFF.

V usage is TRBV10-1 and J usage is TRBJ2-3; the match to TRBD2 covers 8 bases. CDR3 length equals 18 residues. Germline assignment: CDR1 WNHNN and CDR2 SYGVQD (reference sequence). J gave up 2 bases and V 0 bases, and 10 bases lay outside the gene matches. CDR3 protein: CASSESKAGDPITDTQYF. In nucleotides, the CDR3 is TGCGCCAGCAGTGAGTCGAAAGCGGGGGACCCAATCACAGATACGCAGTATTTT.

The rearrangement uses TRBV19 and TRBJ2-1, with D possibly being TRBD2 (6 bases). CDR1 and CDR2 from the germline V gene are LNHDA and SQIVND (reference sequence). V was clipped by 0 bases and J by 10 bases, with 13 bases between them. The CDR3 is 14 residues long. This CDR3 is CASSIDRELGEQFF. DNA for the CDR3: TGTGCCAGTAGTATAGACCGGGAGCTTGGGGAGCAGTTCTTC.

The CDR3 bases are TGCGCCAGCAGCCCCGGGACAGGGGTCTCCGAGCAGTACTTC. It specifies CASSPGTGVSEQYF. The chain combines TRBV5-1 with TRBJ2-7, with 10 positions matching TRBD1. The germline V gene has CDR1 SGHRS and CDR2 YFSETQ. V shed 4 bases and J 6 bases; nucleotides not matched to a gene: 7. The CDR3 covers 14 residues.

The CDR3 DNA sequence: TGTGCCAGCAGCTCTCCAGACCGCGGAGGGGCCTTGAACACCGGGGAGCTGTTTTTT. It translates to CASSSPDRGGALNTGELFF. The chain combines TRBV7-3 with TRBJ2-2; D is possibly TRBD2 (6 bases). The V gene's germline CDR1 is SGHTA and CDR2 FQGTGA. V was cut by 4 bases and J by 1 base, with 22 bases left in between. The CDR3 runs to 19 residues.

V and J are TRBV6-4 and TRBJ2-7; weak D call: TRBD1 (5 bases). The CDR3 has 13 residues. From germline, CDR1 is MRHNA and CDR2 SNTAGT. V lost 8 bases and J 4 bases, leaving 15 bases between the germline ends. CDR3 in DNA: TGTGCCAGCCCACGACAGTCGCGGTACGAGCAGTACTTC. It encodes CASPRQSRYEQYF.

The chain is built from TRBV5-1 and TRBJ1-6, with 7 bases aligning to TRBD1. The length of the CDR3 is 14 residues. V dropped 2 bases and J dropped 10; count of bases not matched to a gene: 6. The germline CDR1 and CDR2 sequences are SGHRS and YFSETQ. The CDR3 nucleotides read TGCGCCAGCAGCTTCGGACAGGTTGAGTCACCCCTCCACTTT. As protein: CASSFGQVESPLHF. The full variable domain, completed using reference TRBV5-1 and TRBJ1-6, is KAGVTQTPRYLIKTRGQQVTLSCSPISGHRSVSWYQQTPGQGLQFLFEYFSETQRNKGNFPGRFSGRQFSNSRSEMNVSTLELGDSALYLCASSFGQVESPLHFGNGTRLTVT.

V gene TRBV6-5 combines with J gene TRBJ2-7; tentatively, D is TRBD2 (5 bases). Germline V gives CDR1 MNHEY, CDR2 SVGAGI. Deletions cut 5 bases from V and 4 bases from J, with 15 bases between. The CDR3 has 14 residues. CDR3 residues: CASSDNGISYEQYF. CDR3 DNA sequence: TGTGCCAGCAGTGACAACGGGATTTCTTACGAGCAGTACTTC.

The CDR3 nucleotides are TGCGCCAGCAGCTTGTCGGAGAACTCCTACGAGCAGTACTTC. Amino acid sequence: CASSLSENSYEQYF. This chain joins TRBV5-1 and TRBJ2-7, with D uncertain. The CDR3 runs to 14 residues. Germline assignment: CDR1 SGHRS and CDR2 YFSETQ. V lost 1 base to trimming and J lost 0 bases, with 8 bases between them. Using reference TRBV5-1 and TRBJ2-7 for the parts outside the CDR3, the full variable domain is KAGVTQTPRYLIKTRGQQVTLSCSPISGHRSVSWYQQTPGQGLQFLFEYFSETQRNKGNFPGRFSGRQFSNSRSEMNVSTLELGDSALYLCASSLSENSYEQYFGPGTRLTVT.

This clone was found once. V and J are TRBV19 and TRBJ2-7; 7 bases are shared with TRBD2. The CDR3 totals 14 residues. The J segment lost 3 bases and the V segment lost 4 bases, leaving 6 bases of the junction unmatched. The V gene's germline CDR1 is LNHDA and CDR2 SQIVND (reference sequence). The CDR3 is CASSTTAGHYEQYF. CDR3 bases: TGTGCCAGTAGTACCACAGCGGGGCACTACGAGCAGTACTTC.

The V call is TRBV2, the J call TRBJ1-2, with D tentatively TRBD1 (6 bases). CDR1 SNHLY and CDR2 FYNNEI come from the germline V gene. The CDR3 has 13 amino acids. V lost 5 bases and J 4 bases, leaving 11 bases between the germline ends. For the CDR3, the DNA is TGTGCCAGCAGTTGGACAGCATCCTATGGCTACACCTTC. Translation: CASSWTASYGYTF.

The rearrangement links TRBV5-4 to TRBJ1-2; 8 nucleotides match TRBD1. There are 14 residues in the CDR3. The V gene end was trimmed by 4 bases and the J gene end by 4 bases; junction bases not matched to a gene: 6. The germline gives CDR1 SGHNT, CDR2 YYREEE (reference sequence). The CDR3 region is CASSPRGQAYGYTF. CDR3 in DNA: TGTGCCAGCAGCCCAAGGGGACAGGCCTATGGCTACACCTTC.